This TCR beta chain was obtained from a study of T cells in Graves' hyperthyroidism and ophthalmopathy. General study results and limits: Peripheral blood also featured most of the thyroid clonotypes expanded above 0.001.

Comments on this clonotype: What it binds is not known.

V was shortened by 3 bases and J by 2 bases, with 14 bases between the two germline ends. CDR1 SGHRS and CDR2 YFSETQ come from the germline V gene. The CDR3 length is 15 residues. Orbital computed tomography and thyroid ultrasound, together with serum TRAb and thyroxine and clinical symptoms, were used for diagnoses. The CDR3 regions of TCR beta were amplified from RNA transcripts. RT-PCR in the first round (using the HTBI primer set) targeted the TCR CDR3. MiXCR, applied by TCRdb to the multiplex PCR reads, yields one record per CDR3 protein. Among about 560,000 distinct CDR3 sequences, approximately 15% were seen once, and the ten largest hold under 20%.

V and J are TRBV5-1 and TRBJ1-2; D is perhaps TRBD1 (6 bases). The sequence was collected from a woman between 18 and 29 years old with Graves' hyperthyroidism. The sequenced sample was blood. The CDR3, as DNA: TGCGCCAGCAGCTCGGACAGCAGGGGAAACTATGGCTACACCTTC. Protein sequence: CASSSDSRGNYGYTF.